Listed below are T cell receptor beta chains from one sample, sequenced in a study of shared clonotypes between healthy human individuals. The method was immunoSEQ multiplex PCR; TCRdb's version includes in-frame clones alone and lacks a portion of them. This sample has approximately 1.9 million clones, with just over 90% found just once. The sequencing sample was made of naive CD8+ T cells from PBMCs. These receptors originate from a man aged 18 to 29 in good health. Some clones in this sample may be carry-over from other donors' samples. The CDR3 runs from the conserved cysteine through the conserved F or W. A D gene is named only where the DNA matches it firmly. The size of a clone is reported for some rows only, either as once, few or many, or as a class for expanded clones.

15	.	TRBV5-4	TRBJ1-4	.	CASSLDLGLGEKLFF	TGTGCCAGCAGCTTGGATCTGGGATTGGGTGAAAAACTGTTTTTT
11	.	TRBV5-4	TRBJ2-1	.	CASSFGNEQFF	TGTGCCAGCAGCTTCGGGAATGAGCAGTTCTTC
18	TRBD2	TRBV4-3	TRBJ2-1	once	CASSQDWGGLAAFNEQFF	TGCGCCAGCAGCCAAGATTGGGGGGGACTAGCGGCCTTCAATGAGCAGTTCTTC
15	.	TRBV19	TRBJ2-6	.	CASSIEASGANVLTF	TGTGCCAGTAGTATCGAGGCCTCTGGGGCCAACGTCCTGACTTTC
13	.	TRBV15	TRBJ1-2	once	CATSRVRGDGYTF	TGTGCCACCAGCAGAGTCAGGGGCGATGGCTACACCTTC
15	.	TRBV7-9	TRBJ1-5	.	CASSLSQGINQPQHF	TGTGCCAGCAGCTTATCCCAGGGAATCAATCAGCCCCAGCATTTT
16	.	TRBV28	TRBJ1-4	once	CASTLDSAATNEKLFF	TGTGCCAGCACCTTAGACAGCGCAGCAACTAATGAAAAACTGTTTTTT
18	TRBD2	TRBV5-1	TRBJ2-1	.	CASSFALLLAAQNNEQFF	TGCGCCAGCAGCTTCGCCCTCTTACTAGCGGCACAAAACAATGAGCAGTTCTTC
15	.	TRBV5-5	TRBJ2-7	once	CASTHLRANSYEQYF	TGTGCCAGCACCCACCTGAGGGCGAACTCCTACGAGCAGTACTTC
20	.	TRBV4-2	TRBJ2-1	.	CASSHQSTIGPLSSYNEQFF	TGTGCCAGCAGCCATCAGTCTACAATAGGCCCCTTAAGCTCCTACAATGAGCAGTTCTTC